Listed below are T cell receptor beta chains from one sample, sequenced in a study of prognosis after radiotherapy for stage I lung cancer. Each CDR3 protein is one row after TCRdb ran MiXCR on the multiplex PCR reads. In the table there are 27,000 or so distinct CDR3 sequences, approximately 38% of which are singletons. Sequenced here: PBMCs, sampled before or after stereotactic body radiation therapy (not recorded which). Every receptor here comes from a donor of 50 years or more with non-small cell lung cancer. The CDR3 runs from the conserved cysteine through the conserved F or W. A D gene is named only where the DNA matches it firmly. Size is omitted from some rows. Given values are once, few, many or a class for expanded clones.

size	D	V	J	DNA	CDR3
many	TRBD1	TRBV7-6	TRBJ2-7	TGTGCCAGCAGCCAAACACCGGGACAGGGTATAGAGCAGTACTTC	CASSQTPGQGIEQYF
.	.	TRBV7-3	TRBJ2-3	TGTGCCAGCAGCTTTGGGGGTAGCACAGATACGCAGTATTTT	CASSFGGSTDTQYF
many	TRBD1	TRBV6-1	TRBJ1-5	TGTGCCAGCAGTGAAAGCCGGACAGGAGCTTATCAGCCCCAGCATTTT	CASSESRTGAYQPQHF
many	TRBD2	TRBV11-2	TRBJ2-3	TGTGCCAGCAGCCGCAGCGGGGCGAGCACAGATACGCAGTATTTT	CASSRSGASTDTQYF
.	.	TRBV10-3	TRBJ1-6	TGTGCCATCAGGGGAACGCAGGGAGGGATAGCCTATAATTCACCCCTCCACTTT	CAIRGTQGGIAYNSPLHF
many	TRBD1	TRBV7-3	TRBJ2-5	TGTGCCAGCAGCCAGGGACAGCAAGGGACCCAGTACTTC	CASSQGQQGTQYF
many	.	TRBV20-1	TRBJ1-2	TGCAGTGCTAGGATTGGGAGAGCCTATGGCTACACCTTC	CSARIGRAYGYTF
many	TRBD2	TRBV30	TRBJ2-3	TGTGCCTGGAGTGTACTCGGACTAGTAACGACAGATACGCAGTATTTT	CAWSVLGLVTTDTQYF
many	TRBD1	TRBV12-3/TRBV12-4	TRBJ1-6	TGTGCCAGCAGTTGGACAGGGGGCACTTCACCCCTCCACTTT	CASSWTGGTSPLHF
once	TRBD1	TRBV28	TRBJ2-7	TGTGCCAGCAGCCAAGTGTTGGCGACAGGGGGTCGCGAGCAGTACTTC	CASSQVLATGGREQYF
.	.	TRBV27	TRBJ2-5	TGTGCCAGCAGTCCATACCTCCTCGGTACGGAAGGGGAGACCCAGTACTTC	CASSPYLLGTEGETQYF
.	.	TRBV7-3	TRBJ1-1	TGTGCCAGCAGCCTAGGGGGAGGGGGGATCACTGAAGCTTTCTTT	CASSLGGGGITEAFF
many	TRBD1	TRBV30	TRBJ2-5	TGTGCCTGGAGGAACAGGGGTAGAGGGTCGGGGGAGACCCAGTACTTC	CAWRNRGRGSGETQYF
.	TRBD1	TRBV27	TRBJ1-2	TGTGCCAGCAGGACCCGACAGGGAACCTATGGCTACACCTTC	CASRTRQGTYGYTF
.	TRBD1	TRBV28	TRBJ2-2	TGTGCCAGCAGTCGTGGGACAGTGAACACCGGGGAGCTGTTTTTT	CASSRGTVNTGELFF
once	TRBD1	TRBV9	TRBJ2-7	TGTGCCAGCAGCGCAGGGGACAGCACTTACGAGCAGTACTTC	CASSAGDSTYEQYF